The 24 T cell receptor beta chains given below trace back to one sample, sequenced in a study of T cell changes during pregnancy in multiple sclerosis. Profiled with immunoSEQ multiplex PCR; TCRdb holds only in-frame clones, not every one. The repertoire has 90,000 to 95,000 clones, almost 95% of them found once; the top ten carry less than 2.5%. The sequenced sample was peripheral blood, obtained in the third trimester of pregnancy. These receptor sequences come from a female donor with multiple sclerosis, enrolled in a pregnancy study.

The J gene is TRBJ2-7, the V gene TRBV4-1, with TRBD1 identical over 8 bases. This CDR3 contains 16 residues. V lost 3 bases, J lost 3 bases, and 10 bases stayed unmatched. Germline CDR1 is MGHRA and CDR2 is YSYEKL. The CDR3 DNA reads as TGCGCCAGCAGCCAGATGACAGGGGCTCTGATCTACGAGCAGTACTTC. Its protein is CASSQMTGALIYEQYF.

The CDR3 is CASSLVLDSILNTEAFF. The CDR3 DNA sequence: TGTGCCAGCAGCTTAGTTTTAGACAGCATACTGAACACTGAAGCTTTCTTT. The chain links TRBV7-6 to TRBJ1-1; possibly TRBD1 for D (5 bases). V lost 1 base and J 0 bases, leaving 15 bases between the germline ends. There are 17 residues in the CDR3. From germline, CDR1 is SGHVS and CDR2 FNYEAQ.

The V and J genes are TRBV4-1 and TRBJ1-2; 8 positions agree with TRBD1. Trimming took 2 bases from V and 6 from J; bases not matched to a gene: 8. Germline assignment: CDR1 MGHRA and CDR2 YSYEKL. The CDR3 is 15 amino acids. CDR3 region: CASSQRQGRRNGYTF. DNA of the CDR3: TGCGCCAGCAGCCAAAGACAGGGGAGGAGGAATGGCTACACCTTC.

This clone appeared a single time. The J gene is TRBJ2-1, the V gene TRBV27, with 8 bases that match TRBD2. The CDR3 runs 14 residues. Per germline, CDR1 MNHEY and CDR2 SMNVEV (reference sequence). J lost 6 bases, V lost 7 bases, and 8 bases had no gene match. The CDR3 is CASNSAGAVNEQFF. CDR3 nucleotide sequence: TGTGCCAGCAACTCAGCGGGAGCTGTCAATGAGCAGTTCTTC.

This CDR3 is CASRAGVQYEQYF. In DNA form, the CDR3 reads TGTGCCAGCAGGGCAGGGGTTCAATACGAGCAGTACTTC. The chain combines TRBV6-5 with TRBJ2-7; D possibly corresponds to TRBD1 (6 bases). Germline loops: CDR1 MNHEY, CDR2 SVGAGI. This CDR3 is built from 13 residues. V lost 6 bases to trimming and J lost 4 bases, with 13 bases between them.

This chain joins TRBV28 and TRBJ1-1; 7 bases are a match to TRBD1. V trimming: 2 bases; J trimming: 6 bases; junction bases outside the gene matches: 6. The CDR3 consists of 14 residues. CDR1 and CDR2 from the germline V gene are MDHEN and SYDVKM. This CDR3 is CASSLGDSLSEAFF. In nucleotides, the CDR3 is TGTGCCAGCAGTTTAGGGGACAGTCTCTCTGAAGCTTTCTTT.

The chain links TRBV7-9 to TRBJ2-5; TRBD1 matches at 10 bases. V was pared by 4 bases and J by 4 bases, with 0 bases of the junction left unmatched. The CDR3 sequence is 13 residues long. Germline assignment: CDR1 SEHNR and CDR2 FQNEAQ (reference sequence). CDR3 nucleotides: TGTGCCAGCAGCTGGGACAGGGGAGAGACCCAGTACTTC. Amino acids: CASSWDRGETQYF.

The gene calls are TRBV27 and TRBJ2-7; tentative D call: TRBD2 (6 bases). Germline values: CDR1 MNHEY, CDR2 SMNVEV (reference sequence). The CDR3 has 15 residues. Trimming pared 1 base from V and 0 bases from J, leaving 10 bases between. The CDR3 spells CASSLLSGFSYEQYF. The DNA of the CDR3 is TGTGCCAGCAGTTTATTGAGCGGGTTCTCCTACGAGCAGTACTTC.

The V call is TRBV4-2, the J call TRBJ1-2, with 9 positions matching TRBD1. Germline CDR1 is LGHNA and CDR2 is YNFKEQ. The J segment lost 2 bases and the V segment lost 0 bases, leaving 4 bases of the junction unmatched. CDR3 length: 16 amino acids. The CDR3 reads CASSQDPTGGNYGYTF. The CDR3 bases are TGTGCCAGCAGCCAAGATCCTACAGGGGGCAACTATGGCTACACCTTC.

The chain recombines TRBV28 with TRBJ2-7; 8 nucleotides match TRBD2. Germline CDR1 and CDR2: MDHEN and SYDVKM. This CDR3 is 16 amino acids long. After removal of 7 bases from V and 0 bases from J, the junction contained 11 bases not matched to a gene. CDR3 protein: CASKREGPPSSYEQYF. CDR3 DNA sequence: TGTGCCAGCAAACGGGAGGGCCCGCCGAGCTCCTACGAGCAGTACTTC.

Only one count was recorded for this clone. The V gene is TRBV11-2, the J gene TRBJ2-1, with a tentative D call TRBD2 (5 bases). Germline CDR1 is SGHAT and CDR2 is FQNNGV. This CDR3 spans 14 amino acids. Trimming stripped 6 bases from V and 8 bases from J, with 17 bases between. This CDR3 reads CASSLQIGEYEQFF. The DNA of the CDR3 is TGTGCCAGCAGTCTTCAGATTGGGGAGTATGAGCAGTTCTTC.

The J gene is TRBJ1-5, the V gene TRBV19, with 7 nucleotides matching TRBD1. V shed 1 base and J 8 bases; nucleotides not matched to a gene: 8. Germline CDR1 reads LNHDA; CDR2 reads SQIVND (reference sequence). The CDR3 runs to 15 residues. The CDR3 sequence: CASSIGGGKGKPQHF. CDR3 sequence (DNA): TGTGCCAGTAGTATAGGAGGGGGCAAGGGAAAGCCCCAGCATTTT.

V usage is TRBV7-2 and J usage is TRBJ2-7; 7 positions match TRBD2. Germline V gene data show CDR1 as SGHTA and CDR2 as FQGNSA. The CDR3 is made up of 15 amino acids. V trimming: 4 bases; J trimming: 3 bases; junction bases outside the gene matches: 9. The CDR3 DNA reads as TGTGCCAGCAGCTCGGCGATCCAGCGGGGCTACGAGCAGTACTTC. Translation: CASSSAIQRGYEQYF. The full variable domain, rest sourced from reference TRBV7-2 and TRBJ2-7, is GAGVSQSPSNKVTEKGKDVELRCDPISGHTALYWYRQSLGQGLEFLIYFQGNSAPDKSGLPSDRFSAERTGGSVSTLTIQRTQQEDSAVYLCASSSAIQRGYEQYFGPGTRLTVT.

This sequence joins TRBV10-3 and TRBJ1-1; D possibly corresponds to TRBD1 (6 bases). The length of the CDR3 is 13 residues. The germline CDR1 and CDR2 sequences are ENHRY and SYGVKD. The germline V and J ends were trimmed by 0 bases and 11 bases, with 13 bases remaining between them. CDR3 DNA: TGTGCCATCAGTGAGTCGAGAGAGGGGGTCGCTTTCTTT. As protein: CAISESREGVAFF.

The CDR3 here is CASSLTGNYEQYF. The DNA of the CDR3 is TGTGCCAGCAGCTTGACAGGCAACTACGAGCAGTACTTC. This chain links TRBV5-4 with TRBJ2-7; a weak D match, TRBD1 (5 bases). V gave up 1 base and J gave up 3 bases, with 8 bases separating them. CDR1 SGHNT and CDR2 YYREEE come from the germline V gene (reference sequence). This CDR3 contains 13 residues. Filled out from reference TRBV5-4 and TRBJ2-7, the complete variable domain reads ETGVTQSPTHLIKTRGQQVTLRCSSQSGHNTVSWYQQALGQGPQFIFQYYREEENGRGNFPPRFSGLQFPNYSSELNVNALELDDSALYLCASSLTGNYEQYFGPGTRLTVT.

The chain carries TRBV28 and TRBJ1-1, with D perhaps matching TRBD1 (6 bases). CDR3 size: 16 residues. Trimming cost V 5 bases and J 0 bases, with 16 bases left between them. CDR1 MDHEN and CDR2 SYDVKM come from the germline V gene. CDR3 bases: TGTGCCAGCAGTCACACCTCTACAGGGATGAACACTGAAGCTTTCTTT. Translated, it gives CASSHTSTGMNTEAFF. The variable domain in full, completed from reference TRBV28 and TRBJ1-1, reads DVKVTQSSRYLVKRTGEKVFLECVQDMDHENMFWYRQDPGLGLRLIYFSYDVKMKEKGDIPEGYSVSREKKERFSLILESASTNQTSMYLCASSHTSTGMNTEAFFGQGTRLTVV.

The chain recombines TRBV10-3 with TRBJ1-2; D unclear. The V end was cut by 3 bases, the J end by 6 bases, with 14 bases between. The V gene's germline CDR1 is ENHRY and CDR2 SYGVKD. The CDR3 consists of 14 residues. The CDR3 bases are TGTGCCATCAGTGAAGGCCCGCCCGGGGATGGCTACACCTTC. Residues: CAISEGPPGDGYTF.

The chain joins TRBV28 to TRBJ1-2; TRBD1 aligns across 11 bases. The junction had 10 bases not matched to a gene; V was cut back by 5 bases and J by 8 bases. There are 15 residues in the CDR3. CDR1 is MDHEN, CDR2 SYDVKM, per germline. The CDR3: CASSQGQGAQEGYTF. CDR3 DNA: TGTGCCAGCAGTCAAGGACAGGGGGCGCAGGAAGGCTACACCTTC.

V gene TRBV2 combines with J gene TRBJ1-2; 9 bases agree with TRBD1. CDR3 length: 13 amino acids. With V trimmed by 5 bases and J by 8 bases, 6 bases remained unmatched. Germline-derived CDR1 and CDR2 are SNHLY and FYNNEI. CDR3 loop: CASSRGTGKGYTF. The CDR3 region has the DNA TGTGCCAGCAGTAGGGGGACAGGGAAAGGCTACACCTTC.

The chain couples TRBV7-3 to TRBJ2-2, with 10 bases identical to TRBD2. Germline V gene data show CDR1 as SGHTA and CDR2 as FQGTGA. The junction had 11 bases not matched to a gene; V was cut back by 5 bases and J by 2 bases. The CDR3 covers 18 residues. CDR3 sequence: CASSPKGLAGVNTGELFF. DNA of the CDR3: TGTGCCAGCAGCCCTAAAGGGCTAGCGGGGGTAAACACCGGGGAGCTGTTTTTT.

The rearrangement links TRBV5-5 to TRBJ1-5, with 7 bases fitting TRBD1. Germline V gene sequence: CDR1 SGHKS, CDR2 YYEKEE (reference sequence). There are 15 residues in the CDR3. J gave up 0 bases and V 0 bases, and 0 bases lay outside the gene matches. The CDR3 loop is CASSLAGGSNQPQHF. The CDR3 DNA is TGTGCCAGCAGCTTGGCAGGGGGTAGCAATCAGCCCCAGCATTTT.

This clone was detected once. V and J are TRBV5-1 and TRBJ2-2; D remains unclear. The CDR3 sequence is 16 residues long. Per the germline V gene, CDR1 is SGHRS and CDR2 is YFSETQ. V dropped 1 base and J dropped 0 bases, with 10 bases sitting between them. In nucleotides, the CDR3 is TGCGCCAGCAGCTTGACAAGCAGGCCGAACACCGGGGAGCTGTTTTTT. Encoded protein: CASSLTSRPNTGELFF.

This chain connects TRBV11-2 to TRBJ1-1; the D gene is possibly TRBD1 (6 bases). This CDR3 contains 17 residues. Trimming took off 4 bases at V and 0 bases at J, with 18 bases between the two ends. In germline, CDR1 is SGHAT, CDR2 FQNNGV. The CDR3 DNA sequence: TGTGCCAGCAGCTCCCTCGGGACATTACTAATGAACACTGAAGCTTTCTTT. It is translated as CASSSLGTLLMNTEAFF. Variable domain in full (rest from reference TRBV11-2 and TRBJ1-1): EAGVAQSPRYKIIEKRQSVAFWCNPISGHATLYWYQQILGQGPKLLIQFQNNGVVDDSQLPKDRFSAERLKGVDSTLKIQPAKLEDSAVYLCASSSLGTLLMNTEAFFGQGTRLTVV.

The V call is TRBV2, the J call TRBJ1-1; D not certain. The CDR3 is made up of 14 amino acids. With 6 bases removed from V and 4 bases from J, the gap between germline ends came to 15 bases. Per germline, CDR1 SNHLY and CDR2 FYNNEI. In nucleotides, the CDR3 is TGTGCCAGCAGACAACAGCTATCCGGCACTGAAGCTTTCTTT. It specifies CASRQQLSGTEAFF.